The source of this TCR beta chain is a study of Ad26.COV2.S vaccination and SARS-CoV-2 variants. Study-level background: Into the muscle, Ad26.COV2.S was dosed once or twice, 56 days apart. Findings and limits, study-wide: Analyses that measured TCR breadth and depth may have underestimated total T cell responses.

On this clone itself: Its target is not known. In the same sample, other DNA sequences code for this CDR3.

Stated treatment: some 20 received Ad26.COV2.S at low or high dose, single or two shots; five or six received placebo; per-sample allocation not given. At day 63 after the first vaccine or placebo injection, samples were drawn. Sequencing was performed with immunoSEQ multiplex PCR; in TCRdb, only in-frame clones are kept and a portion is missing. Of about 440,000 clones in the sample, around 85% were seen once. CDR3 length: 15 residues. Germline values: CDR1 SGHNT, CDR2 YYREEE (reference sequence). The V and J ends lost 0 bases and 0 bases respectively, with 10 bases between them. Here the sequenced sample was peripheral blood, taken in a trial of Ad26.COV2.S vaccine versus placebo. The origin of this receptor is a person aged 18-60 years who received the Ad26.COV2.S COVID-19 vaccine or a placebo. This chain joins TRBV5-4 and TRBJ2-7; D unclear. The CDR3 region is CASSLAGGSSYEQYF. The CDR3 nucleotides are TGTGCCAGCAGCTTGGCGGGCGGCTCCTCCTACGAGCAGTACTTC.